Listed below are T cell receptor beta chains from one sample, sequenced in a study of T cells in Graves' hyperthyroidism and ophthalmopathy. From the multiplex PCR reads, TCRdb called clonotypes with MiXCR, one entry per CDR3 protein. The sample lists around 350,000 distinct CDR3 sequences, over 15% occurring once. The specimen sequenced was blood. These receptors were taken from a woman aged 18-35 years with Graves' hyperthyroidism. Both conserved end residues are part of each CDR3. The D gene is left open where the match is weak. Clone size appears in some rows only: once, few, many, or a class for an expanded clone.

j_gene,d_gene,v_gene,len,abundance,CDR3nt,CDR3aa
TRBJ1-3,TRBD1,TRBV6-1,15,many,TGTGCCAGCGGGGGCGACAGGGAATCTGGAAACACCATATATTTT,CASGGDRESGNTIYF
TRBJ2-5,NA,TRBV12-5,13,NA,TGTGCTAGTGGACCCGACTATTCGGAGACCCAGTACTTC,CASGPDYSETQYF
TRBJ1-2,NA,TRBV3-1,13,few,TGTGCCAGCAGCCAAGATAACCGGGAAGGCTACACCTTC,CASSQDNREGYTF
TRBJ2-6,NA,TRBV18,18,NA,TGTGCCAGCTCACCTGACGGCTCGGGGGGCGCTGGGGCCAACGTCCTGACTTTC,CASSPDGSGGAGANVLTF
TRBJ2-2,NA,TRBV6-5,14,NA,TGTGCCAGCAGTTTCTGGGCAAACACCGGGGAGCTGTTTTTT,CASSFWANTGELFF
TRBJ1-1,TRBD1,TRBV27,17,NA,TGTGCCAGCAGTATTTATCCGGGACAGGTAGGGTGGACTGATGCTTTCTTT,CASSIYPGQVGWTDAFF
TRBJ2-2,NA,TRBV7-9,15,many,TGTGCCAGCAGCTTAGCGGTCCTCCCGGGCGGGGAGCTGTTTTTT,CASSLAVLPGGELFF
TRBJ1-1,NA,TRBV29-1,15,many,TGCAGCGTTGACCTCCGGGGGGGTCAGGGCACTGAAGCTTTCTTT,CSVDLRGGQGTEAFF
TRBJ2-7,NA,TRBV7-8,13,NA,TGTGCCAGCGCCCCCCGAAGCTCCTACGAGCAGTACTTC,CASAPRSSYEQYF
TRBJ2-5,NA,TRBV14,13,many,TGTGCCAGCAGCCAAGGAATTCGAGAGACCCAGTACTTC,CASSQGIRETQYF
TRBJ1-3,NA,TRBV11-2,15,many,TGTGCCAGCAGCTTTACCTCAGGCTCTGGAAACACCATATATTTT,CASSFTSGSGNTIYF
TRBJ1-5,NA,TRBV6-2/TRBV6-3,13,NA,TGTGCCAGCAGTCGGGACACCTCTTCGGCCCAGCATTTT,CASSRDTSSAQHF
TRBJ1-5,NA,TRBV4-1,14,few,TGCGCCAGCAGCCAGGCTACGGGCGCGAGGCCCCAGCATTTT,CASSQATGARPQHF
TRBJ1-2,NA,TRBV25-1,14,many,TGTGCCAGCAGTGCCCCGTCTCTAAGTGATGGCTACACCTTC,CASSAPSLSDGYTF
TRBJ2-7,TRBD2,TRBV9,14,many,TGTGCCAGCAGCGTAGAGTCTAGCGGGGTCGAGCAGTACTTC,CASSVESSGVEQYF
TRBJ2-4,TRBD1,TRBV18,14,NA,TGTGCCAGCTCGCCAGGGGGCCGCGGGAACATTCAGTACTTC,CASSPGGRGNIQYF
TRBJ2-7,TRBD1,TRBV12-3/TRBV12-4,16,NA,TGTGCCAGCAGACCTCCGGGACAGGGGGACCTTCGGGAGCAGTACTTC,CASRPPGQGDLREQYF